This TCR beta chain was recovered during a study of blood T cell repertoires in COVID-19. At the level of the study: The study drew acute and convalescent COVID-19 samples from the United States, Italy and Spain. From T cells, B-cell-depleted T cells, or PBMCs came the material, which was cDNA or gDNA.

J lost 0 bases, V lost 4 bases, and 3 bases had no gene match. Germline V lookup: CDR1 LGHNA, CDR2 YNFKEQ. The CDR3 contains 16 residues. As originally analysed: Estimated nucleated cell counts came from reference gene primer amplification. TCRdb's table, derived via immunoSEQ multiplex PCR, lists solely in-frame clones and lacks some. V, J and clone size derive from that table, while D and trimming were established from the DNA sequence. The sample includes over 85,000 clones, under 85% seen only once; the top ten take approximately 25%. The rearrangement links TRBV4-2 to TRBJ2-7, with 13 nucleotides matching TRBD2. The TCR was taken from a man in his 70s with acute or convalescent COVID-19. Sequencing input: peripheral blood. Here the CDR3 DNA reads TGTGCCAGCAGCCTTGGACTAGCGGGAGCCTCCTACGAGCAGTACTTC. It is translated as CASSLGLAGASYEQYF.